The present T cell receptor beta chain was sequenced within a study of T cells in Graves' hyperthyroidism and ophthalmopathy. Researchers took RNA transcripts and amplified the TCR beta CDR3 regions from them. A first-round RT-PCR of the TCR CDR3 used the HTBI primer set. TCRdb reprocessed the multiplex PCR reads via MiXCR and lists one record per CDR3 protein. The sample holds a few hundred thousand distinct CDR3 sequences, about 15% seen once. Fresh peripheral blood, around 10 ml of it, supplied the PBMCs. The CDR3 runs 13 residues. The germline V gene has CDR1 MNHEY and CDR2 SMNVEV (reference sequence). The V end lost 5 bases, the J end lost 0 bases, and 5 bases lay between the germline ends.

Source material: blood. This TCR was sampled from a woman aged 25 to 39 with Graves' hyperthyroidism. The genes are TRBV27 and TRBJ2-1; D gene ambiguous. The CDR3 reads CASSLNSYNEQFF. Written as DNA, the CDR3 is TGTGCCAGCAGTCTTAACTCCTACAATGAGCAGTTCTTC.